This entry describes one T cell receptor (beta chain). This sample stems from a study of T cells in localized non-small cell lung cancer. The table came from immunoSEQ multiplex PCR; TCRdb's copy has only in-frame clones and leaves some out. Of about a thousand clones in the sample, roughly 22% were seen once. This CDR3 comprises 16 residues. The V end was cut by 3 bases, the J end by 6 bases, with 17 bases between. Germline CDR1 reads MGHDK; CDR2 reads SYGVNS. The J gene is TRBJ2-2, the V gene TRBV25-1; TRBD2 might be the D (6 bases). The source is a male donor at least 60 years old with stage III squamous cell lung carcinoma. The material was normal lung tissue next to the tumor, obtained before any cancer treatment. The CDR3 reads CASSEEWRWGAGELFF. CDR3 coding DNA: TGTGCCAGCAGTGAGGAGTGGAGGTGGGGGGCCGGGGAGCTGTTTTTT.